This is a list of T cell receptor beta chains from one sample in a study of T cell responses to AZD1222 COVID-19 vaccine. Sequenced by immunoSEQ multiplex PCR; TCRdb stores in-frame clones only, minus some. The top ten hold just over 3% of the sample, which has roughly 130,000 clones, more than 85% seen once. The input for sequencing was peripheral blood, taken on day 0 of AZD1222 vaccination. These receptors were collected from an adult in good health. Both conserved end residues are part of each CDR3. Fields, in order: D gene, clone size, V gene, J gene, CDR3 protein, CDR3 DNA. A D gene is named only where the DNA matches it firmly. A clone size is listed for some rows: how often the clone was seen (once, few, many), or a class if it is expanded.

D: -; size: -; V: TRBV27; J: TRBJ1-5; CDR3: CASSFTTGSNQPQHF; DNA: TGTGCCAGCAGTTTCACTACAGGTAGCAATCAGCCCCAGCATTTT
D: -; size: -; V: TRBV12-3/TRBV12-4; J: TRBJ1-1; CDR3: CASSFDVNTEAFF; DNA: TGTGCCAGCAGTTTCGATGTGAACACTGAAGCTTTCTTT
D: -; size: -; V: TRBV3-1/TRBV3-2; J: TRBJ1-3; CDR3: CASSQGGGLSGNTIYF; DNA: TGTGCCAGCAGCCAAGGTGGGGGACTCTCTGGAAACACCATATATTTT
D: TRBD1; size: once; V: TRBV2; J: TRBJ2-4; CDR3: CASSGIQGKNIQYF; DNA: TGTGCCAGCAGTGGGATACAGGGGAAAAACATTCAGTACTTC
D: TRBD1; size: once; V: TRBV29-1; J: TRBJ2-7; CDR3: CSVDSGTGSYEQYF; DNA: TGCAGCGTAGACTCCGGGACAGGGTCCTACGAGCAGTACTTC
D: -; size: -; V: TRBV7-3; J: TRBJ1-1; CDR3: CASSSVMNTEAFF; DNA: TGTGCCAGCAGCTCCGTCATGAACACTGAAGCTTTCTTT
D: -; size: -; V: TRBV7-6; J: TRBJ2-7; CDR3: CASSDRISYEQYF; DNA: TGTGCCAGCAGCGACAGAATCTCCTACGAGCAGTACTTC
D: -; size: -; V: TRBV29-1; J: TRBJ1-2; CDR3: CSVAHGRYGYTF; DNA: TGCAGCGTTGCTCACGGCAGATATGGCTACACCTTC
D: -; size: -; V: TRBV3-1/TRBV3-2; J: TRBJ2-2; CDR3: CASSQGWSSPGELFF; DNA: TGTGCCAGCAGCCAAGGGTGGTCTAGTCCCGGGGAGCTGTTTTTT
D: -; size: few; V: TRBV5-8; J: TRBJ1-5; CDR3: CASSIQGFSNQPQHF; DNA: TGTGCCAGCAGCATTCAGGGGTTTAGCAATCAGCCCCAGCATTTT
D: TRBD1; size: -; V: TRBV5-1; J: TRBJ1-1; CDR3: CASSPRDSLMNTEAFF; DNA: TGCGCCAGCAGCCCTAGGGACAGCTTGATGAACACTGAAGCTTTCTTT
D: -; size: -; V: TRBV4-2; J: TRBJ2-3; CDR3: CASSQHMLANTDTQYF; DNA: TGTGCCAGCAGCCAACATATGCTAGCGAACACAGATACGCAGTATTTT
D: -; size: -; V: TRBV5-6; J: TRBJ1-2; CDR3: CASSLGRNYGYTF; DNA: TGTGCCAGCAGCTTGGGCAGGAACTATGGCTACACCTTC
D: TRBD1; size: -; V: TRBV6-5; J: TRBJ1-1; CDR3: CASSYSTGGTEAFF; DNA: TGTGCCAGCAGTTACTCTACAGGGGGCACTGAAGCTTTCTTT
D: -; size: -; V: TRBV14; J: TRBJ1-2; CDR3: CASSPRSPGTSGYTF; DNA: TGTGCCAGCAGCCCTCGTAGCCCCGGGACAAGTGGCTACACCTTC
D: TRBD1; size: -; V: TRBV4-1; J: TRBJ1-5; CDR3: CASSQGDRKSNQPQHF; DNA: TGCGCCAGCAGCCAGGGGGACAGGAAAAGCAATCAGCCCCAGCATTTT
D: -; size: -; V: TRBV6-5; J: TRBJ2-1; CDR3: CASRETGINNEQFF; DNA: TGTGCCAGCAGGGAGACAGGAATAAACAATGAGCAGTTCTTC
D: -; size: -; V: TRBV5-5; J: TRBJ2-1; CDR3: CASSLGRVSYNEQFF; DNA: TGTGCCAGCAGCTTGGGGCGGGTATCCTACAATGAGCAGTTCTTC